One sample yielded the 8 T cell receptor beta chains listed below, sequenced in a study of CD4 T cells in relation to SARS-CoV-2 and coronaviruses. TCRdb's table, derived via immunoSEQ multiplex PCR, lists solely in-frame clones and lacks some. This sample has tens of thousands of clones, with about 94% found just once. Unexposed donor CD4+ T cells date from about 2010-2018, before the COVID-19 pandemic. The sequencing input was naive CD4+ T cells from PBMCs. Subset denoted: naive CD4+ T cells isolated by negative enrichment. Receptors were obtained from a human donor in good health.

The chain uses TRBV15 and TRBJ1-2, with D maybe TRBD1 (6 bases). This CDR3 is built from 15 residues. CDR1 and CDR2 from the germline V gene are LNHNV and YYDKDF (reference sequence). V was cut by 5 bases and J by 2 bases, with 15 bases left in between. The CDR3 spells CATSAPRTANYGYTF. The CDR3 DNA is TGTGCCACCAGCGCGCCACGGACAGCCAACTATGGCTACACCTTC. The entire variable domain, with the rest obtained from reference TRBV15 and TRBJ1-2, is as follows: DAMVIQNPRYQVTQFGKPVTLSCSQTLNHNVMYWYQQKSSQAPKLLFHYYDKDFNNEADTPDNFQSRRPNTSFCFLDIRSPGLGDTAMYLCATSAPRTANYGYTFGSGTRLTVV.

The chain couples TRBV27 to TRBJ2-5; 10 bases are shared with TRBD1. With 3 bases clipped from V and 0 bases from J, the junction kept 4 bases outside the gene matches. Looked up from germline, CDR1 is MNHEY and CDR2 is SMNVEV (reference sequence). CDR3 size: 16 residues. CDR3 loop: CASSLLTGGYQETQYF. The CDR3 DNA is TGTGCCAGCAGTTTGTTGACAGGGGGCTACCAAGAGACCCAGTACTTC.

In DNA form, the CDR3 reads TGTGCCAGCAGCTTGGACAGGGGGGGTGAGCAGTACTTC. It encodes CASSLDRGGEQYF. The chain recombines TRBV11-2 with TRBJ2-7; 10 bases are shared with TRBD1. The CDR3 sequence is 13 residues long. Germline V CDR1 and CDR2: SGHAT, FQNNGV. Trimming took 3 bases from V and 7 from J; bases not matched to a gene: 3.

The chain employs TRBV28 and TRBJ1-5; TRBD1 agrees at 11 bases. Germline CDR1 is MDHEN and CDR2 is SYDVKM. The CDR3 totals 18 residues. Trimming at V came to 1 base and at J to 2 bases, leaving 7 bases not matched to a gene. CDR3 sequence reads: CASSLFWRTGGGNQPQHF. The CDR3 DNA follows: TGTGCCAGCAGTTTATTTTGGAGGACAGGGGGCGGCAATCAGCCCCAGCATTTT.

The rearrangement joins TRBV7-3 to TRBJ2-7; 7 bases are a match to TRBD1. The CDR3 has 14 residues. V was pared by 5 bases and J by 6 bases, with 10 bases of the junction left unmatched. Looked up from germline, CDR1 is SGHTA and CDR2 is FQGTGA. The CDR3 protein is CASSQDRTNGEQYF. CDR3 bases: TGTGCCAGCAGCCAGGACAGGACCAATGGCGAGCAGTACTTC.

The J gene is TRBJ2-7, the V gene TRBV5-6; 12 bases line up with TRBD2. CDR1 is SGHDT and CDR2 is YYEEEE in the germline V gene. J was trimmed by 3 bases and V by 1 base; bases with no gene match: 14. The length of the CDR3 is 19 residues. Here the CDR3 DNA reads TGTGCCAGCAGCTTGCTAGCGGGAGGGCCCGGGCTCTATTACTACGAGCAGTACTTC. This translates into CASSLLAGGPGLYYYEQYF.

Here the CDR3 reads CASVQGSSYNEQFF. The CDR3 DNA sequence: TGTGCCAGCGTCCAGGGTAGCTCCTACAATGAGCAGTTCTTC. V usage is TRBV27 and J usage is TRBJ2-1, with D possibly being TRBD1 (5 bases). CDR1 is MNHEY, CDR2 SMNVEV, per germline (reference sequence). V lost 8 bases and J 0 bases, leaving 11 bases between the germline ends. The CDR3 consists of 14 residues.

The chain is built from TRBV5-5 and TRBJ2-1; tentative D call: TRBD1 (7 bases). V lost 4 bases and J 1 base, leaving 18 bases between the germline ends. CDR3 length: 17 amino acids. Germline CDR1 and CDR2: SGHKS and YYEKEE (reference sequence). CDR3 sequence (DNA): TGTGCCAGCAGCCCAAAGGGCGGGACAGAGTCCTACAATGAGCAGTTCTTC. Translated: CASSPKGGTESYNEQFF.